This T cell receptor beta chain came from a study of T cell repertoires in cytomegalovirus infection. Each CDR3 protein gets one entry after TCRdb re-called the reads with MiXCR. The sample consists of about 680,000 distinct CDR3 sequences, less than 25% of them appearing once. The V gene end was trimmed by 1 base and the J gene end by 3 bases; junction bases not matched to a gene: 0. CDR1 and CDR2 (germline): MGHRA, YSYEKL. The CDR3 totals 13 residues. The study's findings and limits: Pooled public TCR beta family frequency picked out CMV carriers with the relevant HLA. The response measured ex vivo was dominated by TCR beta clonotypes (HLA-C-restricted and CMV-specific).

The table lists this clonotype with many counts. Its target is not known. The V and J genes are TRBV4-1 and TRBJ2-7; 7 nucleotides align to TRBD2. This clonotype originated in a human donor in good health (CMV status not recorded). Some clones in this sample may be carry-over from other donors' samples. Sequenced: CD8+ T cells from PBMCs. The CDR3 sequence is CASSQGGGYEQYF. The CDR3 DNA reads TGCGCCAGCAGCCAAGGGGGGGGCTACGAGCAGTACTTC.